What follows is one T cell receptor beta chain and its context. This clone showed up just once. Its antigen remains undetermined. Within one base of it there is no much larger clone, and no base qualities were kept. These data belong to a study of control samples from healthy donors and cancer patients (dated by TCRdb to 2020 to 2022). The receptor library was made with the immunoSEQ multiplex PCR assay. As stored in TCRdb, this immuneACCESS dataset retains in-frame rearrangements with V and J assigned. A fraction of the clones does not appear; measured against another copy, unresolved V genes explain less than half of the discrepancy, and the remainder lacks a known reason. The sample table holds roughly 120,000 clones, of which 85% to 90% were seen once. 2% to 2.5% of the sample lies in the top ten. This clonotype was sampled from a woman in her seventies in good health. The sample was blood.

The CDR3 amino acid sequence is: CASSQRTSGGATYNEQFF. The sequenced DNA is TGCGCCAGCAGCCAAAGGACTAGCGGGGGGGCCACCTACAATGAGCAGTTCTTC. The rearranged chain carries TRBV4-3 and TRBJ2-1, and TRBD2 aligns with 15 junction nucleotides. CDR1 LGHNA and CDR2 YSLEER were looked up in the germline V gene. Unmatched junction bases come to 4, with V trimmed by 2 bases and J by 2 bases. The CDR3, from cysteine to phenylalanine, totals 18 residues. Of the read, only the CDR3 DNA is kept; its 54 bases are in frame from base 1.